This TCR beta chain appears in the sequencing data of a study of cytomegalovirus exposure and HLA in healthy donors. In germline, CDR1 is LGHNA, CDR2 YNFKEQ. Trimming pared 3 bases from V and 4 bases from J, leaving 19 bases between. The CDR3 spans 17 residues. Sequencing used immunoSEQ multiplex PCR; TCRdb keeps in-frame clones, though not all of them. The data hold about 250,000 clones, with around 87% observed a single time. Comment on this clone: The antigen is undetermined.

Study-wide findings and caveats: Reports described diagnosis of cytomegalovirus status by the classifier as highly specific and sensitive.

The TCR was taken from a man aged 18 to 30 in good health and CMV-seronegative. The source material was PBMCs. V usage is TRBV4-2 and J usage is TRBJ2-1, with D possibly being TRBD2 (6 bases). The CDR3 bases are TGTGCCAGCAGCCAGGACCTCCCGGGACTTCGATACAATGAGCAGTTCTTC. Its translation: CASSQDLPGLRYNEQFF.